This T cell receptor (beta chain) was obtained from a study of beta chain features in type 1 diabetes. Study details: Healthy donors and patients had similar age, gender and cell yields. Sorted cells, about 99 million in number, were examined across all samples.

Reverse transcribing all isolated RNA meant expressed TCRB transcripts were sequenced. Data came from immunoSEQ multiplex PCR; TCRdb stores just in-frame clones and leaves some out. The sample carries about 650,000 clones, around 12% recorded once. Study findings and constraints: In every one of the four CD4+ subsets, TCRB CDR3s were moderately but significantly shorter in Type 1 diabetes patients. The study found fewer insertions and more deletions at VDJ junctions in type 1 diabetes patients.

Blood was drawn once from each donor into heparinised tubes. The draws averaged about 0.11 L. Details on this clone: The antigen is unknown.

V was cut by 6 bases and J by 5 bases, with 13 bases left in between. The CDR3 spans 12 residues. Germline CDR1 reads SQVTM; CDR2 reads ANQGSEA. The chain has TRBV29-1 and TRBJ2-5; D gene uncertain. This receptor was taken from a man younger than 40 with type 1 diabetes. The sequenced sample was naive CD4+ T cells from blood. The CDR3 nucleotides read TGCAGCGTGGCTGTTGGGCCGGAGACCCAGTACTTC. This translates into CSVAVGPETQYF.